The clone carrying this T cell receptor (beta chain) showed up just a few times. As yet, its antigen is unknown. The data stem from a study of Tregs in tolerant kidney transplant recipients. TCRdb's copy holds only in-frame clones and misses some; the assay was immunoSEQ multiplex PCR. The sample lists about 120,000 clones, approximately 90% occurring once. Points from the study as a whole: Findings come from small patient numbers and require larger validation. No direct test of biological reproducibility was done here. Tregs expanded with activated donor B cells seemed most donor-specific.

Sequencing was carried out using CD4+ T cells from blood. This receptor was obtained from a human donor in good health.

The CDR3 DNA follows: TGTGCCATCAGCGCTGGACAGGGGAGTAAGACCCAGCATTTT. Protein sequence: CAISAGQGSKTQHF. The rearrangement links TRBV10-3 to TRBJ1-5; 9 bases match TRBD1. The CDR3 loop spans 14 amino acids. V was pared by 6 bases and J by 11 bases, with 11 bases of the junction left unmatched. The germline gives CDR1 ENHRY, CDR2 SYGVKD.